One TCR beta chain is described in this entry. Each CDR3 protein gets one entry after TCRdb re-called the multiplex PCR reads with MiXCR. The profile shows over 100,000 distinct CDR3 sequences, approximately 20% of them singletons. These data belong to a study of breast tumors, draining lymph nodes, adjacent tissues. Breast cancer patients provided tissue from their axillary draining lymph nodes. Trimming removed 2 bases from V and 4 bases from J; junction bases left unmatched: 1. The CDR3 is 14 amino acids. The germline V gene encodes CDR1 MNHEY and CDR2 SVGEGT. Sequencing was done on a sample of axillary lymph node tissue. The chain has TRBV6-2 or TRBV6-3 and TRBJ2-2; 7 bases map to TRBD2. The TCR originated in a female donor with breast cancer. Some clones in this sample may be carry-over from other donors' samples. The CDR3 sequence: CASSYPGGTGELFF. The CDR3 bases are TGTGCCAGCAGTTACCCGGGGGGCACCGGGGAGCTGTTTTTT.